This T cell receptor (beta chain) originates from a study of post-analysis software for immune sequencing data. Whole-study context: There were relapsing-remitting, secondary progressive and progressive-relapsing multiple sclerosis among the disease courses included. Study findings and constraints: Five TRBV segments were significantly more frequent in patients than in controls. TRBV5-6, TRBV5-1 and TRBV20-1 were among these segments. F measure showed strong co-clustering of same-batch samples. Normalized Chao1 diversity was significantly lower in multiple sclerosis patients than in controls.

Unique molecular identifiers tagged the TCR beta cDNA libraries. When about 1 to 11 million T cells were used, they gave 500,000 or so cDNA molecules. From the PCR reads, TCRdb called clonotypes with MiXCR, one entry per CDR3 protein. The repertoire holds roughly 870,000 distinct CDR3 sequences, with roughly half as singletons. This clonotype was seen a handful of times. No antigen is known for it. Germline V lookup: CDR1 MRHNA, CDR2 SNTAGT. This CDR3 contains 15 residues. Germline trimming cut 3 bases from V and 2 bases from J; bases unmatched to any gene: 2. This TCR was recovered from a girl between 10 and 17 years old with multiple sclerosis. The sequencing input was blood. This chain uses TRBV6-4 with TRBJ2-1; TRBD2 matches 9 bases. The CDR3 DNA reads TGTGCCAGCAGTGAGCGGGAGGGAGCCTACAATGAGCAGTTCTTC. Translation gives CASSEREGAYNEQFF.